This T cell receptor (beta chain) was sequenced for a study of T-cell memory formation after mild COVID-19. Findings of the study overall: Cross-reactive memory apparently joined, as some responding clones appeared in pre-infection memory. Among clones peaking at day 37 in the second wave, SARS-CoV-2 specificity remained unconfirmed. Whereas later expanders leaned CD4+, clones contracting day 15 to 85 showed a balanced CD4/CD8 makeup. The CD4+ clones that contracted clustered mainly within CM and EM, and the CD8+ clones concentrated in EMRA.

In this sample, this clonotype turned up a few times. The antigen is unknown. Trimming stripped 4 bases from V and 5 bases from J, with 14 bases between. This CDR3 spans 15 amino acids. CDR1 is SGHTA and CDR2 is FQGTGA in the germline V gene. Each CDR3 protein gets one entry after TCRdb re-called the 5' RACE reads with MiXCR. The profile shows nearly 200,000 distinct CDR3 sequences, approximately 16% of them singletons. The TCR sequence derives from an adult woman who had mild COVID-19 (a few samples of this study predate the infection). Cell type and time point are not known. Sequenced input: PBMCs or a T cell subset sorted from them (not recorded which). V usage is TRBV7-3 and J usage is TRBJ2-2; D perhaps matches TRBD1 (7 bases). CDR3 coding DNA: TGTGCCAGCAGCTCAGGGGGGCAGACAACCGGGGAGCTGTTTTTT. This gives the protein CASSSGGQTTGELFF.